This T cell receptor beta chain comes out of a study of cytomegalovirus exposure and HLA in healthy donors. Measured with immunoSEQ multiplex PCR; TCRdb has only the in-frame clones, and not every one. The sample lists some 50,000 clones; around 94% were seen once. Trimming removed 5 bases from V and 2 bases from J, with 21 bases in between. This CDR3 comprises 17 residues. Germline values: CDR1 SGHNT, CDR2 YENEEA. This TCR came from a woman in her late teens or twenties in good health and CMV-seropositive. J is TRBJ1-2 and V is TRBV11-3; tentatively, D is TRBD1 (5 bases). The source material was PBMCs. CDR3 sequence (DNA): TGTGCCAGCAGCCCCCTCGGGGGGACCTTTGGCAACTATGGCTACACCTTC. Translation gives CASSPLGGTFGNYGYTF.